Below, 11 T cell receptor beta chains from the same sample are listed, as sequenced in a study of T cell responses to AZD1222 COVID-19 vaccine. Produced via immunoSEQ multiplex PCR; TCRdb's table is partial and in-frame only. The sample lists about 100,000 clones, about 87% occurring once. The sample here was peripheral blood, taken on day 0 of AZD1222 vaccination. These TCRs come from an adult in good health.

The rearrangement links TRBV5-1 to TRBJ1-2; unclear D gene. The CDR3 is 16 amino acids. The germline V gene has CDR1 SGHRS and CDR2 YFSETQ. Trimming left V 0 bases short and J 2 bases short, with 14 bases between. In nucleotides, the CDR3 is TGCGCCAGCAGCTTGGCCGACGGCAGGAAAAACTATGGCTACACCTTC. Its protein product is CASSLADGRKNYGYTF. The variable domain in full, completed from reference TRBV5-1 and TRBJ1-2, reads KAGVTQTPRYLIKTRGQQVTLSCSPISGHRSVSWYQQTPGQGLQFLFEYFSETQRNKGNFPGRFSGRQFSNSRSEMNVSTLELGDSALYLCASSLADGRKNYGYTFGSGTRLTVV.

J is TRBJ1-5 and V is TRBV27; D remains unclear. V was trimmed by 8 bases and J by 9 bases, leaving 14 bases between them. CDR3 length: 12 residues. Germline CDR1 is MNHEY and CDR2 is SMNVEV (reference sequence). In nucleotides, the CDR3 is TGTGCCAGCGGCCCGCCAGTTCCGCCCCAGCATTTT. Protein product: CASGPPVPPQHF.

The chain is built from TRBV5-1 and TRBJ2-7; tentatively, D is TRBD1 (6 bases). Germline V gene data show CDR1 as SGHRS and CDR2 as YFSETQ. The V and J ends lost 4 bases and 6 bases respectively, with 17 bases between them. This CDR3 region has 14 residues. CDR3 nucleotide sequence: TGCGCCAGCAGCACCCGGGACACGGGTGGCGAGCAGTACTTC. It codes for CASSTRDTGGEQYF.

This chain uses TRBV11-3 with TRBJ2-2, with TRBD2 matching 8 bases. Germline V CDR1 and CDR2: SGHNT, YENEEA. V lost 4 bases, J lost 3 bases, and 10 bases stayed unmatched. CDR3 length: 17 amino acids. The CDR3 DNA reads TGTGCCAGCAGCTCGCACACCGGGACTAGTGACACCGGGGAGCTGTTTTTT. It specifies CASSSHTGTSDTGELFF.

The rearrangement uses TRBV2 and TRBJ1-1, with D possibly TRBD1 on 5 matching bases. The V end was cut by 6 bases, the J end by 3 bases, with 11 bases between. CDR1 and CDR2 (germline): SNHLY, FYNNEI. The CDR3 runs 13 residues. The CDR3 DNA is TGTGCCAGCAGACAGGTTAGGGACACTGAAGCTTTCTTT. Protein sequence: CASRQVRDTEAFF.

The CDR3 nucleotides are TGTGCCAGCATGACAGACCTCAATCAGCCCCAGCATTTT. Translation: CASMTDLNQPQHF. V is TRBV2 and J is TRBJ1-5, with D perhaps matching TRBD1 (5 bases). CDR1 is SNHLY and CDR2 is FYNNEI in the germline V gene. Deletions cut 7 bases from V and 3 bases from J, with 10 bases between. CDR3 size: 13 residues. Complete variable domain (other parts from reference TRBV2 and TRBJ1-5): EPEVTQTPSHQVTQMGQEVILRCVPISNHLYFYWYRQILGQKVEFLVSFYNNEISEKSEIFDDQFSVERPDGSNFTLKIRSTKLEDSAMYFCASMTDLNQPQHFGDGTRLSIL.

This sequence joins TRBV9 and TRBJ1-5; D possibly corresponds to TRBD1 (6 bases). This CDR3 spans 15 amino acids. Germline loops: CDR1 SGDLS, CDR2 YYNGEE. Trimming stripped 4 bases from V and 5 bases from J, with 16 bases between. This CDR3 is CASSPSQGAHQPQHF. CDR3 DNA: TGTGCCAGCAGCCCATCACAGGGTGCCCATCAGCCCCAGCATTTT.

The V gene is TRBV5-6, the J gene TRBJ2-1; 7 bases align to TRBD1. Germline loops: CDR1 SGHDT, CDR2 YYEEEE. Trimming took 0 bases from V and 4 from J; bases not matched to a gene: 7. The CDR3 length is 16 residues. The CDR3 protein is CASSLAPTGSYNEQFF. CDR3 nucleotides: TGTGCCAGCAGCTTGGCCCCGACAGGGAGTTACAATGAGCAGTTCTTC.

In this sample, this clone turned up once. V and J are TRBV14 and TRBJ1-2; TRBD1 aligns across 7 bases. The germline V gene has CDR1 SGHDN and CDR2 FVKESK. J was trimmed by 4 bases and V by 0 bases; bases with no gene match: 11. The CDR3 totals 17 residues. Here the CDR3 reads CASSQELLDRRSYGYTF. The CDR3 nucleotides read TGTGCCAGCAGCCAAGAACTCCTGGACAGGAGATCCTATGGCTACACCTTC.

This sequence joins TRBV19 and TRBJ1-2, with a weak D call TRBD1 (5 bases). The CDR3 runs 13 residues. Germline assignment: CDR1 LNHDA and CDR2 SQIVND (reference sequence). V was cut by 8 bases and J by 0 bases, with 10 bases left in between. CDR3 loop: CASCPGTNYGYTF. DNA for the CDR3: TGTGCCAGTTGTCCAGGGACTAACTATGGCTACACCTTC.

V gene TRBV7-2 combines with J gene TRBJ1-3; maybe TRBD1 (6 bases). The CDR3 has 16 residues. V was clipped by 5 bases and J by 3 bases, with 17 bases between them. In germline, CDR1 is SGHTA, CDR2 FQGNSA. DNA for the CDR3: TGTGCCAGCAGCGCTTGGTTGGGGGGCGGTGGAAACACCATATATTTT. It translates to CASSAWLGGGGNTIYF.